The rows below give T cell receptor beta chains drawn from one sample of a study of blood T cell repertoires in COVID-19. Measured with immunoSEQ multiplex PCR; TCRdb has only the in-frame clones, and not every one. The sample includes around 200,000 clones, about 90% of them seen just once. What was sequenced was peripheral blood. The receptor source for this set is a man aged 18 to 35 with active or convalescent COVID-19. Each CDR3 is given with its conserved first and last residue. A D gene is named only where the DNA matches it firmly. The size field is filled for only some rows; it gives once, few, many or a size class.

clone_size | j_call | d_call | v_call | cdr3_aa | cdr3_nt
NA | TRBJ1-4 | NA | TRBV7-2 | CASSLVAGVATNEKLFF | TGTGCCAGCAGCTTAGTAGCGGGGGTGGCAACTAATGAAAAACTGTTTTTT
NA | TRBJ1-1 | TRBD1 | TRBV5-1 | CASSLDRGHMNTEAFF | TGCGCCAGCAGCCTGGACAGGGGGCATATGAACACTGAAGCTTTCTTT
NA | TRBJ2-3 | TRBD1 | TRBV7-2 | CASSLDRVTDTQYF | TGTGCCAGCAGCCTAGACAGGGTCACAGATACGCAGTATTTT
NA | TRBJ1-1 | NA | TRBV11-2 | CASTVGQHTEAFF | TGTGCCAGCACCGTAGGACAGCACACTGAAGCTTTCTTT
once | TRBJ2-3 | TRBD1 | TRBV5-1 | CASSIDRVTQYF | TGCGCCAGCAGCATTGACAGGGTCACGCAGTATTTT
NA | TRBJ2-3 | TRBD2 | TRBV5-1 | CASSLVLAGSTDTQYF | TGCGCCAGCAGCTTGGTGCTAGCGGGCTCCACAGATACGCAGTATTTT
NA | TRBJ1-5 | NA | TRBV2 | CASSDSWRQPQHF | TGTGCCAGCAGTGACAGCTGGCGGCAGCCCCAGCATTTT
NA | TRBJ2-7 | TRBD1 | TRBV5-1 | CASSLDTGGRYEQYF | TGCGCCAGCAGCTTGGACACAGGGGGTAGGTACGAGCAGTACTTC
NA | TRBJ2-3 | NA | TRBV12-3/TRBV12-4 | CASSPRTADTQYF | TGTGCCAGCAGCCCCAGAACAGCAGATACGCAGTATTTT
once | TRBJ2-7 | NA | TRBV5-6 | CASRPVGQNYEQYF | TGTGCCAGCAGACCCGTCGGACAGAACTACGAGCAGTACTTC
few | TRBJ1-2 | NA | TRBV5-8 | CASSLDGRVNYGYTF | TGTGCCAGCAGCTTGGATGGGAGGGTGAACTATGGCTACACCTTC
NA | TRBJ2-1 | NA | TRBV6-2/TRBV6-3 | CASNPPGLADANEQFF | TGTGCCAGCAACCCGCCGGGACTCGCCGATGCCAATGAGCAGTTCTTC
once | TRBJ2-5 | NA | TRBV5-1 | CASSYSGGTGRLQETQYF | TGCGCCAGCAGCTACTCGGGGGGGACAGGGCGGCTCCAAGAGACCCAGTACTTC
NA | TRBJ1-2 | NA | TRBV18 | CASSPPVTGDEGYTF | TGTGCCAGCTCACCACCGGTCACAGGAGATGAGGGCTACACCTTC
few | TRBJ2-7 | NA | TRBV7-9 | CASSLETQYEQYF | TGTGCCAGCAGCTTAGAAACCCAGTACGAGCAGTACTTC
NA | TRBJ1-2 | TRBD1 | TRBV3-1/TRBV3-2 | CASSQDRWAGGGGYTF | TGTGCCAGCAGCCAAGATCGATGGGCAGGGGGCGGTGGCTACACCTTC
NA | TRBJ2-3 | TRBD2 | TRBV3-1/TRBV3-2 | CASSQVRRAGEGTDTQYF | TGTGCCAGCAGCCAAGTTCGGCGCGCGGGAGAGGGGACAGATACGCAGTATTTT
NA | TRBJ2-1 | NA | TRBV30 | CAWSARPRDEQFF | TGTGCCTGGAGCGCCCGACCCCGGGATGAGCAGTTCTTC
once | TRBJ2-3 | TRBD2 | TRBV6-4 | CASSENGLATDTQYF | TGTGCCAGCAGTGAGAACGGACTAGCCACAGATACGCAGTATTTT
NA | TRBJ2-1 | NA | TRBV7-9 | CASSLGTVGGFF | TGTGCCAGCAGCCTCGGAACGGTGGGGGGGTTCTTC
NA | TRBJ2-7 | NA | TRBV6-1 | CASSESLRSYEQYF | TGTGCCAGCAGTGAGTCACTGCGTTCCTACGAGCAGTACTTC
NA | TRBJ1-2 | TRBD1 | TRBV4-3 | CASSQEVRGRLGYTF | TGCGCCAGCAGCCAAGAGGTTAGGGGGCGACTTGGCTACACCTTC
NA | TRBJ2-1 | NA | TRBV5-4 | CASSSPGLNNEQFF | TGTGCCAGCAGTTCTCCGGGACTTAACAATGAGCAGTTCTTC
NA | TRBJ1-1 | NA | TRBV5-5 | CASSPQGMYTEAFF | TGTGCCAGCAGCCCCCAGGGTATGTACACTGAAGCTTTCTTT
NA | TRBJ1-2 | TRBD1 | TRBV15 | CATSRRQGDYGYTF | TGTGCCACCAGCAGGAGACAGGGGGACTATGGCTACACCTTC
NA | TRBJ2-3 | TRBD2 | TRBV14 | CASSRREGHSTDTQYF | TGTGCCAGCAGCCGTCGGGAGGGACATAGCACAGATACGCAGTATTTT
NA | TRBJ1-1 | NA | TRBV19 | CASGDIVSGTEAFF | TGTGCCAGTGGGGACATCGTGTCGGGCACTGAAGCTTTCTTT
NA | TRBJ1-1 | NA | TRBV30 | CAWRGIGRTEAFF | TGTGCCTGGAGGGGGATTGGGAGGACTGAAGCTTTCTTT
NA | TRBJ1-1 | NA | TRBV2 | CASSQENTEAFF | TGTGCCAGCTCACAAGAGAACACTGAAGCTTTCTTT